This is a list of T cell receptor beta chains from one sample in a study of blood T cell repertoires in COVID-19. Clones were sequenced by immunoSEQ multiplex PCR, and TCRdb holds only the in-frame ones, with some missing. The sample has approximately 260,000 clones, 84% seen once. The sequencing sample was made of peripheral blood. Source of these receptors: a human donor in a cohort sampled during active COVID-19. CDR3s leave out the opening cysteine and the closing phenylalanine or tryptophan.

V	J	CDR3
TRBV7-2	TRBJ2-1	ASSLLAGVNEQF
TRBV14	TRBJ2-6	ASSRLAGGQGANVLT
TRBV2	TRBJ2-1	ASFGGGEQF
TRBV11-2	TRBJ2-7	ASSLDLVLAGEEQY
TRBV6-5	TRBJ2-7	ASSRLKDYEQY
TRBV29-1	TRBJ2-3	SVERRGVATQY
TRBV15	TRBJ1-2	ATSRVQGGYGYT
TRBV28	TRBJ2-1	ASSSPPPYGQF
TRBV3-1/TRBV3-2	TRBJ1-6	ASTRQGDNSPLH
TRBV19	TRBJ1-1	ASSVPIGGVAEAF
TRBV6-5	TRBJ2-5	ASSGTIQETQY
TRBV20-1	TRBJ2-7	SASAGLNYEQY
TRBV5-6	TRBJ1-2	ASSLGRRYGYT
TRBV19	TRBJ1-2	ASSIVLLRTGRNYGYT
TRBV3-1/TRBV3-2	TRBJ1-3	ASSQDHTGPGNTIY
TRBV15	TRBJ2-7	ATSRDAGVHYEQY
TRBV29-1	TRBJ1-5	SVVGTSGQPQH
TRBV3-1/TRBV3-2	TRBJ1-2	ASSQGATYGYT
TRBV28	TRBJ2-5	ASSTADRPPFQKTQY
TRBV7-2	TRBJ2-3	ASSTGLAGGFTDTQY
TRBV15	TRBJ2-1	ATSRELVGAHNEQF
TRBV19	TRBJ1-2	ASSAPDRVDGYT
TRBV14	TRBJ2-1	ASSQAYNEQF
TRBV4-2	TRBJ2-1	ASSQVQAGGRDRF
TRBV6-5	TRBJ2-1	ASSYSWREGLNEQF
TRBV20-1	TRBJ1-3	SASRDRRHSGNTIY
TRBV12-3/TRBV12-4	TRBJ1-2	ASSLGQIYGYT
TRBV29-1	TRBJ2-1	SVKTGLAGGGEQF
TRBV19	TRBJ1-2	ASGQGDGYT